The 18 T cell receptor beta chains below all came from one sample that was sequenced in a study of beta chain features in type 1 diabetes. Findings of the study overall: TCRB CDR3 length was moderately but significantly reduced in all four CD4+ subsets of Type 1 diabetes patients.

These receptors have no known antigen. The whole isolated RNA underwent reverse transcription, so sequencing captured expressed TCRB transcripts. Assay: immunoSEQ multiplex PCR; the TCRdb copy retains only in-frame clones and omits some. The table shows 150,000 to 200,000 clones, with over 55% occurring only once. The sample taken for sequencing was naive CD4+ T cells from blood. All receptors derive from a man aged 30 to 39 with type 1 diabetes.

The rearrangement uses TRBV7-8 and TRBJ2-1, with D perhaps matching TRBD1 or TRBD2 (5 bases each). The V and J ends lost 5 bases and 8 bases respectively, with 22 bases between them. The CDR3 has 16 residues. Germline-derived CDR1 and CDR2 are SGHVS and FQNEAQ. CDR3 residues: CASSLPRATWDHEQFF. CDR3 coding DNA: TGTGCCAGCAGCCTTCCCCGGGCGACCTGGGACCATGAGCAGTTCTTC.

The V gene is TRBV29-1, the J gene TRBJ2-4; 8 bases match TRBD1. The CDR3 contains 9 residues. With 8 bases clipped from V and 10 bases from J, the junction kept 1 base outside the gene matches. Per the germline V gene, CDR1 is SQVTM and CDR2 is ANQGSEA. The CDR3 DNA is TGCAGCACAGGGGGGATTCAGTACTTC. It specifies CSTGGIQYF.

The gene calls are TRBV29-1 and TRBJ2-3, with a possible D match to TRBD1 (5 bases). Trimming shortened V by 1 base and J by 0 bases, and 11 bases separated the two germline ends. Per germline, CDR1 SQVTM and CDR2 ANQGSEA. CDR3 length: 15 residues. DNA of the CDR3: TGCAGCGTTGAAGCTCCCAGGGTGAGCACAGATACGCAGTATTTT. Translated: CSVEAPRVSTDTQYF.

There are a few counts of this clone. The CDR3 sequence is CASHTRGQETQYF. The CDR3, as DNA: TGTGCCAGTCACACGAGGGGACAAGAGACCCAGTACTTC. V and J are TRBV7-9 and TRBJ2-5, with D possibly being TRBD1 or TRBD2 (5 bases each). The CDR3 totals 13 residues. Trimming removed 9 bases at V and 2 bases at J, with 13 bases between. Germline assignment: CDR1 SEHNR and CDR2 FQNEAQ (reference sequence).

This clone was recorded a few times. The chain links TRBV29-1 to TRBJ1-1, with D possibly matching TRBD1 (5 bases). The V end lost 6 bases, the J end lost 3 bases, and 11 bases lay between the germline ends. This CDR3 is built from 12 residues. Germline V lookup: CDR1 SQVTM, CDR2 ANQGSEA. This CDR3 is CSVSRGDTEAFF. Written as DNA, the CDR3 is TGCAGCGTCTCTCGGGGGGACACTGAAGCTTTCTTT.

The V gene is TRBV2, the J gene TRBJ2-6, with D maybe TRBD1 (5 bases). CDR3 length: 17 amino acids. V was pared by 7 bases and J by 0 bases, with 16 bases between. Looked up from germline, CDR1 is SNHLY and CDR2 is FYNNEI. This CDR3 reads CASNAQGPFSGANVLTF. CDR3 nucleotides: TGTGCCAGCAACGCTCAGGGCCCGTTCTCTGGGGCCAACGTCCTGACTTTC.

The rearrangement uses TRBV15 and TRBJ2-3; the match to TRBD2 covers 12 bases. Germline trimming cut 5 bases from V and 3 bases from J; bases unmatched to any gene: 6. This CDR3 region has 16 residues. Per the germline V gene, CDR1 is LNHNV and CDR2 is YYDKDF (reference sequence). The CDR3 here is CATSVRLAGVTDTQYF. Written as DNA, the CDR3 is TGTGCCACCAGCGTCCGACTAGCGGGGGTTACAGATACGCAGTATTTT.

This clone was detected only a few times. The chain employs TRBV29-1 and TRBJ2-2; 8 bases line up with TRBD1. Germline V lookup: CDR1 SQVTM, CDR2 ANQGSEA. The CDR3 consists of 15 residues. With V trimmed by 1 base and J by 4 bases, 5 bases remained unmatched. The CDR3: CSVEVRQGSTGELFF. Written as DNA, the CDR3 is TGCAGCGTTGAAGTCCGACAGGGGAGCACCGGGGAGCTGTTTTTT.

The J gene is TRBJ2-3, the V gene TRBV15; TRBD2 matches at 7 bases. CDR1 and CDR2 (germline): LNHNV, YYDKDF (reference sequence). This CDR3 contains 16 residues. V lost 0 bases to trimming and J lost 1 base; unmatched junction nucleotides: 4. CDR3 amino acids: CATSRDPRGGTDTQYF. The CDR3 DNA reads TGTGCCACCAGCAGAGATCCCCGGGGGGGCACAGATACGCAGTATTTT.

The CDR3 is CASSLVSGQDQETQYF. For the CDR3, the DNA is TGTGCCAGCAGCTTAGTCTCCGGACAGGACCAAGAGACCCAGTACTTC. This chain uses TRBV7-2 with TRBJ2-5, with 7 positions matching TRBD1. With V trimmed by 1 base and J by 0 bases, 5 bases remained unmatched. The CDR3 runs to 16 residues. Germline V CDR1 and CDR2: SGHTA, FQGNSA. Based on the CDR3 plus reference TRBV7-2 and TRBJ2-5, the full variable domain is GAGVSQSPSNKVTEKGKDVELRCDPISGHTALYWYRQSLGQGLEFLIYFQGNSAPDKSGLPSDRFSAERTGGSVSTLTIQRTQQEDSAVYLCASSLVSGQDQETQYFGPGTRLLVL.

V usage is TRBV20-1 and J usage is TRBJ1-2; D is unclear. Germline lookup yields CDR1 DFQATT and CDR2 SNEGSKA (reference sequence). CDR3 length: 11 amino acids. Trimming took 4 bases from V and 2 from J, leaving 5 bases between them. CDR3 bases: TGCAGTGCTAATCAGAACTATGGCTACACCTTC. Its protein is CSANQNYGYTF.

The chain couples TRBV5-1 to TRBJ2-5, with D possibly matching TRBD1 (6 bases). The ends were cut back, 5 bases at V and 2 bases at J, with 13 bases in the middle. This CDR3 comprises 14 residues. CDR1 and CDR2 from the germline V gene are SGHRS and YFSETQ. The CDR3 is CASRRQEGQETQYF. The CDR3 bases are TGCGCCAGCAGGCGACAGGAAGGGCAAGAGACCCAGTACTTC.

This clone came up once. In nucleotides, the CDR3 is TGTGCCAGCAGCCCAAGAACTAGCGGGGGGGTTAATGAGCAGTTCTTC. It is translated as CASSPRTSGGVNEQFF. The J gene is TRBJ2-1, the V gene TRBV13; 13 bases line up with TRBD2. The CDR3 totals 16 residues. V lost 5 bases, J lost 7 bases, and 8 bases stayed unmatched. Germline CDR1 and CDR2: PRHDT and FYEKMQ (reference sequence).

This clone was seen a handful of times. The CDR3 region is CSAQGQGETQYF. CDR3 in DNA: TGCAGCGCCCAGGGACAGGGAGAGACCCAGTACTTC. The chain joins TRBV29-1 to TRBJ2-5, with 9 nucleotides matching TRBD1. Trimming took 7 bases from V and 4 from J; bases not matched to a gene: 4. The CDR3 runs 12 residues. From germline, CDR1 is SQVTM and CDR2 ANQGSEA. Variable domain in full (rest from reference TRBV29-1 and TRBJ2-5): SAVISQKPSRDICQRGTSLTIQCQVDSQVTMMFWYRQQPGQSLTLIATANQGSEATYESGFVIDKFPISRPNLTFSTLTVSNMSPEDSSIYLCSAQGQGETQYFGPGTRLLVL.

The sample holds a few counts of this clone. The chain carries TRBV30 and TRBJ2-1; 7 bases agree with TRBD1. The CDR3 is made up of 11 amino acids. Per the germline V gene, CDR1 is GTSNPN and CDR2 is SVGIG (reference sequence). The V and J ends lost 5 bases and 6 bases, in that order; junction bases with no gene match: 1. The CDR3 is CAWGQVNEQFF. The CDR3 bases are TGTGCCTGGGGACAGGTCAATGAGCAGTTCTTC.

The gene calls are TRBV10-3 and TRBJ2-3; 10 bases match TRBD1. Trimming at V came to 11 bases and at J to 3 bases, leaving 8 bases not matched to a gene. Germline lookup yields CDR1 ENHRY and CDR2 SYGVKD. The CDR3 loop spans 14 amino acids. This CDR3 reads CAVGPGQGTDTQYF. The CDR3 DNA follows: TGTGCCGTGGGACCGGGACAGGGGACAGATACGCAGTATTTT.

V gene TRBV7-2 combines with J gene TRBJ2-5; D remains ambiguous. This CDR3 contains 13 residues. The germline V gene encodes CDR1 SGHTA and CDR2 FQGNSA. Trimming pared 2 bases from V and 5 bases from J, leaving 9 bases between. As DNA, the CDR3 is TGTGCCAGCAGCTTATTAGATCGGGAGACCCAGTACTTC. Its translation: CASSLLDRETQYF.

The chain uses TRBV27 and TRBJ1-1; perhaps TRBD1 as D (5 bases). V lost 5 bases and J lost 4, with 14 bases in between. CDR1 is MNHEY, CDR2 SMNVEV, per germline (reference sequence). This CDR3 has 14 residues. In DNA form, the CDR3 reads TGTGCCAGCAGTACCTCAGGGTGGGTCACTGAAGCTTTCTTT. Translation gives CASSTSGWVTEAFF.